The 19 T cell receptor beta chains listed next were all sequenced from one sample in a study of identical twins. TCRdb processed the 5' RACE reads anew with MiXCR; each CDR3 protein has one entry. The sample shows 350,000 to 450,000 distinct CDR3 sequences, about 18% of them seen only once. The sequenced sample was naive T cells sorted from blood. The receptors derive from a man aged 50-59 years in good health.

The chain links TRBV29-1 to TRBJ1-2; perhaps TRBD1 as D (5 bases). Germline V gene data show CDR1 as SQVTM and CDR2 as ANQGSEA. The ends were cut back, 5 bases at V and 5 bases at J, with 18 bases in the middle. The CDR3 has 14 amino acids. The CDR3 protein is CSVNPPGRRYGYTF. The CDR3 nucleotides read TGCAGCGTTAACCCCCCGGGACGGAGGTATGGCTACACCTTC.

V is TRBV5-1 and J is TRBJ1-1; 12 bases match TRBD1. CDR1 and CDR2 from the germline V gene are SGHRS and YFSETQ. With V trimmed by 2 bases and J by 2 bases, 1 base remained unmatched. This CDR3 has 15 amino acids. For the CDR3, the DNA is TGCGCCAGCAGCTTAGGGACAGGGGGCAACACTGAAGCTTTCTTT. Translated, it gives CASSLGTGGNTEAFF. The full variable domain, in which reference TRBV5-1 and TRBJ1-1 provide the parts outside the CDR3, is KAGVTQTPRYLIKTRGQQVTLSCSPISGHRSVSWYQQTPGQGLQFLFEYFSETQRNKGNFPGRFSGRQFSNSRSEMNVSTLELGDSALYLCASSLGTGGNTEAFFGQGTRLTVV.

To note about this clonotype: A much larger clone differs by one base, so this may be a read error. The chain carries TRBV29-1 and TRBJ2-3; 7 bases are a match to TRBD1. The germline V gene encodes CDR1 SQVTM and CDR2 ANQGSEA. The CDR3 is 15 residues long. The CDR3 loop is CSAEVPGQSTDTQYF. For the CDR3, the DNA is TGCAGCGCTGAAGTCCCGGGACAGAGCACAGATACGCAGTATTTT.

This clonotype was seen ten or more times. The V gene is TRBV20-1, the J gene TRBJ2-2, with TRBD1 matching over 8 bases. The CDR3 is made up of 17 amino acids. Germline CDR1 DFQATT, CDR2 SNEGSKA (reference sequence). V trimming: 5 bases; J trimming: 1 base; junction bases outside the gene matches: 12. The chain's CDR3 is CSAGFPRQGKNTGELFF. The CDR3 DNA follows: TGCAGTGCTGGATTCCCTCGACAGGGGAAGAACACCGGGGAGCTGTTTTTT.

This clonotype was found a few times. The J gene is TRBJ1-1, the V gene TRBV6-2 or TRBV6-3; D unclear. This CDR3 region has 14 residues. Trimming stripped 8 bases from V and 5 bases from J, with 18 bases between. Germline values: CDR1 MNHEY, CDR2 SVGEGT. In nucleotides, the CDR3 is TGTGCCAGCGGCCAGACCCTTTCGGGGACTGAAGCTTTCTTT. Translated: CASGQTLSGTEAFF.

This clonotype has a count of ten or more. The chain couples TRBV5-1 to TRBJ1-4; 10 bases are shared with TRBD1. This CDR3 is built from 14 residues. Trimming cost V 2 bases and J 8 bases; bases outside gene matches: 3. Germline V gene data show CDR1 as SGHRS and CDR2 as YFSETQ. The CDR3 region has the DNA TGCGCCAGCAGCTTCGGACAGGGGGGGGAAAAACTGTTTTTT. Protein sequence: CASSFGQGGEKLFF.

The rearrangement uses TRBV15 and TRBJ2-1; D not resolved. The CDR3 contains 11 residues. Germline V gene data show CDR1 as LNHNV and CDR2 as YYDKDF (reference sequence). V was clipped by 5 bases and J by 7 bases, with 6 bases between them. CDR3 nucleotides: TGTGCCACCAGCCCTGGTAATGAGCAGTTCTTC. Translated, it gives CATSPGNEQFF.

This clonotype was observed at least ten times. The rearrangement joins TRBV7-9 to TRBJ2-1, with TRBD2 matching 7 bases. There are 16 residues in the CDR3. Losses at the gene ends were 6 bases for V and 5 bases for J; bases not matched to a gene: 13. Per germline, CDR1 SEHNR and CDR2 FQNEAQ (reference sequence). The chain's CDR3 is CASRRPGGLRHNEQFF. The CDR3 region has the DNA TGTGCCAGCAGGCGCCCGGGAGGCCTAAGACACAATGAGCAGTTCTTC.

Comment on this clonotype: Germline is not matched at one junction end, which may reflect a read error. The chain recombines TRBV7-7 with TRBJ2-5, with 12 bases fitting TRBD2. Germline lookup yields CDR1 SSHAT and CDR2 FNYEAQ (reference sequence). The CDR3 extends over 17 amino acids. CDR3 sequence: CASSLGRLAGAQETQYF. In nucleotides, the CDR3 is TGTGCTAGCAGCTTAGGGAGACTAGCGGGGGCCCAAGAGACCCAGTACTTC.

The chain is built from TRBV2 and TRBJ2-7; the D is unclear. CDR1 is SNHLY, CDR2 FYNNEI, per germline. The CDR3 extends over 12 amino acids. Trimming stripped 6 bases from V and 4 bases from J, with 10 bases between. The CDR3 loop is CASRVERYEQYF. Written as DNA, the CDR3 is TGTGCCAGCAGGGTAGAAAGGTACGAGCAGTACTTC.

Only a few counts were recorded for this clonotype. The chain combines TRBV4-2 with TRBJ2-1; 11 bases agree with TRBD1. Germline CDR1 LGHNA, CDR2 YNFKEQ. There are 17 residues in the CDR3. Unmatched junction bases numbered 4, after V lost 0 bases and J lost 3 bases. DNA of the CDR3: TGTGCCAGCAGCCAAGATTTCGGGACAGGGGGCTACAATGAGCAGTTCTTC. Its protein is CASSQDFGTGGYNEQFF.

This clonotype was counted a few times. This chain connects TRBV9 to TRBJ2-3; TRBD2 aligns across 11 bases. The CDR3 is made up of 15 amino acids. Germline CDR1 reads SGDLS; CDR2 reads YYNGEE. V gave up 0 bases and J gave up 5 bases; unmatched junction bases: 2. Written as DNA, the CDR3 is TGTGCCAGCAGCGTAGGTGGGACTAGCGGAGATACGCAGTATTTT. It codes for CASSVGGTSGDTQYF.

This clonotype was seen a handful of times. Here the CDR3 DNA reads TGCGCCAGCAGCTATCGACCCACAGACCAAGAGACCCAGTACTTC. It translates to CASSYRPTDQETQYF. The chain links TRBV4-1 to TRBJ2-5; D is unclear. CDR3 length equals 15 residues. Deletions cut 5 bases from V and 0 bases from J, with 13 bases between. Germline CDR1 MGHRA, CDR2 YSYEKL.

This clonotype has at least ten counts. The chain employs TRBV5-1 and TRBJ2-7; D remains ambiguous. This CDR3 spans 13 amino acids. Germline CDR1 is SGHRS and CDR2 is YFSETQ. Trimming pared 4 bases from V and 6 bases from J, leaving 14 bases between. In DNA, the CDR3 is TGCGCCAGCAGCACGGACGGTTTCGGCGAGCAGTACTTC. Its translation is CASSTDGFGEQYF. The whole variable domain, filled in from reference TRBV5-1 and TRBJ2-7, reads KAGVTQTPRYLIKTRGQQVTLSCSPISGHRSVSWYQQTPGQGLQFLFEYFSETQRNKGNFPGRFSGRQFSNSRSEMNVSTLELGDSALYLCASSTDGFGEQYFGPGTRLTVT.

Here the CDR3 reads CASSIDGARGSYEQYF. Written as DNA, the CDR3 is TGTGCCAGTAGTATTGATGGGGCCCGGGGATCCTACGAGCAGTACTTC. The chain links TRBV19 to TRBJ2-7; TRBD1 or TRBD2 may be the D gene (5 bases each). Trimming shortened V by 3 bases and J by 1 base, and 16 bases separated the two germline ends. Germline V gives CDR1 LNHDA, CDR2 SQIVND (reference sequence). This CDR3 has 16 amino acids.

This clonotype was recorded at least ten times. J is TRBJ1-1 and V is TRBV7-2; TRBD1 matches at 7 bases. Germline lookup yields CDR1 SGHTA and CDR2 FQGNSA. This CDR3 comprises 14 residues. J gave up 6 bases and V 2 bases, and 6 bases lay outside the gene matches. The CDR3 coding sequence is TGTGCCAGCAGCTTACAGGGGGATGTCGCTGAAGCTTTCTTT. It codes for CASSLQGDVAEAFF.

This clonotype was seen only a few times. V usage is TRBV4-3 and J usage is TRBJ1-2, with D possibly being TRBD1 (5 bases). CDR1 LGHNA and CDR2 YSLEER come from the germline V gene. Trimming left V 4 bases short and J 4 bases short, with 16 bases between. The CDR3 runs to 15 residues. CDR3 DNA: TGCGCCAGCAGCCTCGGAACAGGTGTGGGCTATGGCTACACCTTC. Its translation is CASSLGTGVGYGYTF.

The chain has TRBV28 and TRBJ2-7; tentative D call: TRBD1 (6 bases). CDR1 MDHEN and CDR2 SYDVKM come from the germline V gene. CDR3 length equals 15 residues. The V and J ends lost 6 bases and 6 bases respectively, with 21 bases between them. The CDR3 DNA follows: TGTGCCAGCAGCGAACAGGGCCAGGGGCTAGGCGAGCAGTACTTC. It encodes CASSEQGQGLGEQYF. The variable domain in full, completed from reference TRBV28 and TRBJ2-7, reads DVKVTQSSRYLVKRTGEKVFLECVQDMDHENMFWYRQDPGLGLRLIYFSYDVKMKEKGDIPEGYSVSREKKERFSLILESASTNQTSMYLCASSEQGQGLGEQYFGPGTRLTVT.

This clonotype was observed many times. This sequence joins TRBV20-1 and TRBJ2-7, with TRBD2 matching over 7 bases. V was clipped by 3 bases and J by 0 bases; unmatched bases: 5. This CDR3 is 14 amino acids long. Germline assignment: CDR1 DFQATT and CDR2 SNEGSKA (reference sequence). The CDR3 is CSARSGTISYEQYF. In DNA form, the CDR3 reads TGCAGTGCTAGGTCCGGGACTATCTCCTACGAGCAGTACTTC.